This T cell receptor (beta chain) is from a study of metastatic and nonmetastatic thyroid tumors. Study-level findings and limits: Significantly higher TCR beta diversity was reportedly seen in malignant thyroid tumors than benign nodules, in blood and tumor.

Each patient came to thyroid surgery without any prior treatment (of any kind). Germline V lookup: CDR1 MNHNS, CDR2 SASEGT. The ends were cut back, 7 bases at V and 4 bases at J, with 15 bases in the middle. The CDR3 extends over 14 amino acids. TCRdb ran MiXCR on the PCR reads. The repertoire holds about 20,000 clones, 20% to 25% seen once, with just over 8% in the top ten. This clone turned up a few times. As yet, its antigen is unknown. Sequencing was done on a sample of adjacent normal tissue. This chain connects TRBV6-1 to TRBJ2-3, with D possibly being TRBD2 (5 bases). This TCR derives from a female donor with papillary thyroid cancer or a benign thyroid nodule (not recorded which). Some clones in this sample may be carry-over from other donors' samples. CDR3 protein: CASTVRGPADTQYF. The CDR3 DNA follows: TGTGCCAGCACTGTGCGAGGGCCGGCAGATACGCAGTATTTT.